The 3 T cell receptor beta chains listed next were all sequenced from one sample in a study of blood T cells in healthy people across ages. A second PCR of 7 to 11 cycles used a sample-barcoded 5' primer and a J-beta primer mix. TCRdb analysed the 5' RACE reads with MiXCR anew, one entry per CDR3 protein. This table has under 700,000 distinct CDR3 sequences, nearly 25% appearing once. This sample also belongs to another study, concerning T cells of mothers and their children.

Sequencing used blood. The origin of the receptors is a boy between 10 and 17 years old in good health.

The chain carries TRBV7-6 and TRBJ2-5; 9 bases align to TRBD1. CDR1 is SGHVS, CDR2 FNYEAQ, per germline. The V gene end was trimmed by 5 bases and the J gene end by 2 bases; junction bases not matched to a gene: 3. This CDR3 comprises 14 residues. CDR3 in DNA: TGTGCCAGCAGCCGGGACAGGGAACAAGAGACCCAGTACTTC. Translating gives CASSRDREQETQYF.

This clonotype was observed at least ten times. The chain is built from TRBV28 and TRBJ2-7, with D perhaps being TRBD1 or TRBD2 (9 bases each). Per germline, CDR1 MDHEN and CDR2 SYDVKM. Trimming left V 4 bases short and J 1 base short, with 20 bases between. The CDR3 loop spans 17 amino acids. The CDR3 nucleotides read TGTGCCAGCAGTTACAGGGGGCTAGCGGGAAAATCCTACGAGCAGTACTTC. It encodes CASSYRGLAGKSYEQYF.

This clonotype has a handful of counts. The chain uses TRBV9 and TRBJ2-5; D possibly corresponds to TRBD1 (6 bases). Germline CDR1 and CDR2: SGDLS and YYNGEE. The CDR3 is 15 amino acids. Trimming took 0 bases from V and 4 from J, leaving 13 bases between them. The DNA for the CDR3 is TGTGCCAGCAGCGTAGACCCTACAGGGAGAGAGACCCAGTACTTC. This translates into CASSVDPTGRETQYF. Variable domain in full (rest from reference TRBV9 and TRBJ2-5): DSGVTQTPKHLITATGQRVTLRCSPRSGDLSVYWYQQSLDQGLQFLIQYYNGEERAKGNILERFSAQQFPDLHSELNLSSLELGDSALYFCASSVDPTGRETQYFGPGTRLLVL.